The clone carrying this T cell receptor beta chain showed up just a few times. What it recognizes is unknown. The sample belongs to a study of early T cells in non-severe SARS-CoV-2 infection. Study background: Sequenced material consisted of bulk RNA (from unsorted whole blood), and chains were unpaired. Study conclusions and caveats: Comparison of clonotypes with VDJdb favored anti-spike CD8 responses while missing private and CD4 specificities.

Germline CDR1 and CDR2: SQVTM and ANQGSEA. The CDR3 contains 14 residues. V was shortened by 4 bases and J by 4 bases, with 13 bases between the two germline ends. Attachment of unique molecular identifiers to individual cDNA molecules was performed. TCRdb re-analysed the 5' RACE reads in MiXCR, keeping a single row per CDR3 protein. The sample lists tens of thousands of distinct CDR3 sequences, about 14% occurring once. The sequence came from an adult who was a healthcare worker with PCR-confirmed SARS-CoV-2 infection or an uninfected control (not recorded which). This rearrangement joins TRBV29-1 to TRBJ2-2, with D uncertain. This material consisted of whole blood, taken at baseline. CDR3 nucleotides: TGCAGCGTTGCACCTACCAGTAGCACCGGGGAGCTGTTTTTT. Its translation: CSVAPTSSTGELFF.